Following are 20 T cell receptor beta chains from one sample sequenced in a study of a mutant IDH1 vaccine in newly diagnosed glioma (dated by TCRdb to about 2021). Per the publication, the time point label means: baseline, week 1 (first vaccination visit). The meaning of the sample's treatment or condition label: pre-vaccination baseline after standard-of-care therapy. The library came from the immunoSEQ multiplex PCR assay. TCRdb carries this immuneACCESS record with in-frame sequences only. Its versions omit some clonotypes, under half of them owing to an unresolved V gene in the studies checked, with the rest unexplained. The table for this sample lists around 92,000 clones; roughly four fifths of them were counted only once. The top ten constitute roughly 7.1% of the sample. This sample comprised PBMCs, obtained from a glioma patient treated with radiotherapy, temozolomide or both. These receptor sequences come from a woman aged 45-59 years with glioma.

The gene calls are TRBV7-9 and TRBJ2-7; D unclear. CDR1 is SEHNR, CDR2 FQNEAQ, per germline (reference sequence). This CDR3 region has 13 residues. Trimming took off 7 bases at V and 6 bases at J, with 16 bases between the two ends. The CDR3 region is CASTKSGPIEQYF. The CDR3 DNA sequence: TGTGCCAGCACTAAATCAGGCCCGATCGAGCAGTACTTC.

The CDR3 DNA sequence: TGTGCCAGCAGCGCCCGCCCTTCGGCCAGCACAGATACGCAGTATTTT. As protein: CASSARPSASTDTQYF. This chain links TRBV7-2 with TRBJ2-3, with D unresolved. Germline CDR1 and CDR2: SGHTA and FQGNSA. Trimming took 5 bases from V and 0 from J, leaving 15 bases between them. The CDR3 runs to 16 residues. The full variable domain, its missing parts supplied by reference TRBV7-2 and TRBJ2-3, is GAGVSQSPSNKVTEKGKDVELRCDPISGHTALYWYRQSLGQGLEFLIYFQGNSAPDKSGLPSDRFSAERTGGSVSTLTIQRTQQEDSAVYLCASSARPSASTDTQYFGPGTRLTVL.

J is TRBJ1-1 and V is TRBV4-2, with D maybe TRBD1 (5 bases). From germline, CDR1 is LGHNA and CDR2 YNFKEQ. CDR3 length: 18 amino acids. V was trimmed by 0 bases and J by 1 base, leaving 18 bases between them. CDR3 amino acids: CASSQDASFRARNTEAFF. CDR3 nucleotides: TGTGCCAGCAGCCAAGATGCCTCCTTCAGGGCCCGGAACACTGAAGCTTTCTTT.

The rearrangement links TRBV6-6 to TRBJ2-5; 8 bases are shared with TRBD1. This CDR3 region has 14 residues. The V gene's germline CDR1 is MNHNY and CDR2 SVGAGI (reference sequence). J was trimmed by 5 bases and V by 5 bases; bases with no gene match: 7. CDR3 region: CASSRPGGKETQYF. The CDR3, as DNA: TGTGCCAGCAGTCGACCAGGGGGCAAGGAGACCCAGTACTTC.

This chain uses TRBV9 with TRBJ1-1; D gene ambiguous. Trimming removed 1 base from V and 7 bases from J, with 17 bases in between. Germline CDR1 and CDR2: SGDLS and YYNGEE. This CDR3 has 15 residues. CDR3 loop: CASSVSGASRGEAFF. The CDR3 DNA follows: TGTGCCAGCAGCGTATCCGGCGCCTCGAGAGGTGAAGCTTTCTTT.

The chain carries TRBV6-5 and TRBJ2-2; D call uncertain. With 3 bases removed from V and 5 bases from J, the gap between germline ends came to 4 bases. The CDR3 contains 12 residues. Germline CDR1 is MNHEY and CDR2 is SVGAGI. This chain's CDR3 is CASSYRTGELFF. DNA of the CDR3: TGTGCCAGCAGTTATCGGACCGGGGAGCTGTTTTTT.

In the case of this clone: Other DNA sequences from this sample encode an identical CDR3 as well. The CDR3 nucleotides read TGCAGCGTTGGGGGCGATCAGCCCCAGCATTTT. Encoded protein: CSVGGDQPQHF. This chain connects TRBV29-1 to TRBJ1-5; TRBD1 might be the D (5 bases). From germline, CDR1 is SQVTM and CDR2 ANQGSEA. The ends were cut back, 4 bases at V and 5 bases at J, with 6 bases in the middle. This CDR3 has 11 residues.

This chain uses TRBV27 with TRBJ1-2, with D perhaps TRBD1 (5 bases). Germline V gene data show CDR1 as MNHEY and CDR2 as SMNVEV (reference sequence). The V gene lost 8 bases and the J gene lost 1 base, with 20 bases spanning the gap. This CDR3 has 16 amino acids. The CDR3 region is CASRGIRGEGNYGYTF. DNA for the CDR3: TGTGCCAGCCGTGGGATTAGGGGAGAGGGTAACTATGGCTACACCTTC.

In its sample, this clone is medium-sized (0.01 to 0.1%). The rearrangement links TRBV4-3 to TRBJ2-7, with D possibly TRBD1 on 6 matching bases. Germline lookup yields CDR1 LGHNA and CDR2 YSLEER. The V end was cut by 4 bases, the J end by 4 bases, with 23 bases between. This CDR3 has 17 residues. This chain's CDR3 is CASSRTIEAGEGYEQYF. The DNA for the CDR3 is TGCGCCAGCAGCCGGACAATAGAGGCAGGGGAAGGGTACGAGCAGTACTTC.

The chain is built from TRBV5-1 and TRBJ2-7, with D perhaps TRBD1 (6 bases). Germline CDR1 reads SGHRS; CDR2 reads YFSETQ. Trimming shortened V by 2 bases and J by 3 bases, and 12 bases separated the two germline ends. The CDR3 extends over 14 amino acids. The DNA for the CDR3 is TGCGCCAGCAGCTTAACAGGGTTTAACTACGAGCAGTACTTC. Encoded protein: CASSLTGFNYEQYF.

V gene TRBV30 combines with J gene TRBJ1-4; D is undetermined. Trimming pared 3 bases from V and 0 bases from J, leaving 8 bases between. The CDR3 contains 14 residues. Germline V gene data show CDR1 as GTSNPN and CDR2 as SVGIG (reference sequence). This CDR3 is CAWSFNSTNEKLFF. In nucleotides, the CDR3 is TGTGCCTGGAGCTTCAACTCAACTAATGAAAAACTGTTTTTT.

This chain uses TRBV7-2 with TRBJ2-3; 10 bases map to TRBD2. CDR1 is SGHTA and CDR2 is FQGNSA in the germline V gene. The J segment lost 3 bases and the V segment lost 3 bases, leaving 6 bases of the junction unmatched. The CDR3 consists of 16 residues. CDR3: CASSFSGGPWTDTQYF. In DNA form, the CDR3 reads TGTGCCAGCAGCTTTAGCGGGGGGCCGTGGACAGATACGCAGTATTTT. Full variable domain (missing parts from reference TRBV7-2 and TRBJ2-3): GAGVSQSPSNKVTEKGKDVELRCDPISGHTALYWYRQSLGQGLEFLIYFQGNSAPDKSGLPSDRFSAERTGGSVSTLTIQRTQQEDSAVYLCASSFSGGPWTDTQYFGPGTRLTVL.

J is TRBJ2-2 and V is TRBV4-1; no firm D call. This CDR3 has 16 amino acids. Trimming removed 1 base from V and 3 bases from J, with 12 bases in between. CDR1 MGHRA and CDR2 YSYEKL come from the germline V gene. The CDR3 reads CASSQVSGIDTGELFF. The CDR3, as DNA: TGCGCCAGCAGCCAAGTTTCTGGGATCGACACCGGGGAGCTGTTTTTT.

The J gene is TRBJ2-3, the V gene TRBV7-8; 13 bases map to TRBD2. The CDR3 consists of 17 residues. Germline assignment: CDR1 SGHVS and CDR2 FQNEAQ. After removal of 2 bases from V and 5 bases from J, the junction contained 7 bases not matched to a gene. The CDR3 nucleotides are TGTGCCAGCAGCTTATGGACTAGCGGGGGAGGAGGAGATACGCAGTATTTT. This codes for CASSLWTSGGGGDTQYF. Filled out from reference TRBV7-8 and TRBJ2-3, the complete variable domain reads GAGVSQSPRYKVAKRGQDVALRCDPISGHVSLFWYQQALGQGPEFLTYFQNEAQLDKSGLPSDRFFAERPEGSVSTLKIQRTQQEDSAVYLCASSLWTSGGGGDTQYFGPGTRLTVL.

This CDR3 is CASSLSGLGTEAFF. CDR3 nucleotide sequence: TGTGCCAGCAGCCTCAGCGGGTTGGGCACTGAAGCTTTCTTT. The rearrangement uses TRBV7-9 and TRBJ1-1; no firm D call. The CDR3 is made up of 14 amino acids. Germline V CDR1 and CDR2: SEHNR, FQNEAQ (reference sequence). Trimming shortened V by 5 bases and J by 4 bases, and 14 bases separated the two germline ends. Based on the CDR3 plus reference TRBV7-9 and TRBJ1-1, the full variable domain is DTGVSQNPRHKITKRGQNVTFRCDPISEHNRLYWYRQTLGQGPEFLTYFQNEAQLEKSRLLSDRFSAERPKGSFSTLEIQRTEQGDSAMYLCASSLSGLGTEAFFGQGTRLTVV.

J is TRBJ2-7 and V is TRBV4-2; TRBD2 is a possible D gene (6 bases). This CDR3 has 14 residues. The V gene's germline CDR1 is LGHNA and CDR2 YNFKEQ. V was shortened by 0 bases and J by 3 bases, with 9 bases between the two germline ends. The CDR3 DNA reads TGTGCCAGCAGCCAAGATGGGAGGAGCTACGAGCAGTACTTC. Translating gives CASSQDGRSYEQYF.

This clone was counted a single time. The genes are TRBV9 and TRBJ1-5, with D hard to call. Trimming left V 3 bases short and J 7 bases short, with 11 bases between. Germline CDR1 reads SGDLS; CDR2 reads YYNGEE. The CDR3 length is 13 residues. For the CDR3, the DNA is TGTGCCAGCAGCGCCTCAGATTTCCAGCCCCAGCATTTT. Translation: CASSASDFQPQHF.

In DNA form, the CDR3 reads TGCGCCAGCAGCGTCGACAGCTACGAGCAGTACTTC. It codes for CASSVDSYEQYF. The V call is TRBV5-1, the J call TRBJ2-7; possible D gene TRBD1, 5 bases. This CDR3 has 12 residues. Trimming took off 4 bases at V and 3 bases at J, with 8 bases between the two ends. Germline CDR1 reads SGHRS; CDR2 reads YFSETQ.

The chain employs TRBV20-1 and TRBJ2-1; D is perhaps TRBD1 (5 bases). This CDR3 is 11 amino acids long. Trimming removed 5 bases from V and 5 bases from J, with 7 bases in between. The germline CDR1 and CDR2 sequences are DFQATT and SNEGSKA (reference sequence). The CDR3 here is CSAGANNEQFF. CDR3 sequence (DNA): TGCAGTGCTGGGGCAAACAATGAGCAGTTCTTC.

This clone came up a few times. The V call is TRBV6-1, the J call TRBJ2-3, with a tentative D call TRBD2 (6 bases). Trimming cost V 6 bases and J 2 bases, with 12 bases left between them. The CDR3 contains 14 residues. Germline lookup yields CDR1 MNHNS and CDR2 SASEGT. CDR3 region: CASRRDFPTDTQYF. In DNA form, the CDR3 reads TGTGCCAGCAGAAGGGACTTCCCCACAGATACGCAGTATTTT.